The clone carrying this T cell receptor (beta chain) was recorded at least ten times. The target antigen is unknown. The TCR library protocol attached unique molecular identifiers to the individual cDNA molecules. One entry per CDR3 protein results from TCRdb running MiXCR on the 5' RACE reads. The data contain more than 50,000 distinct CDR3 sequences, 15% of them singletons. Germline V gene data show CDR1 as GTSNPN and CDR2 as SVGIG (reference sequence). V was cut by 0 bases and J by 8 bases, with 13 bases left in between. The CDR3 extends over 13 amino acids. The data originate from a study of early T cells in non-severe SARS-CoV-2 infection. The overall study: Alpha and beta chains were unpaired, from unsorted whole-blood bulk RNA. Study-wide findings and caveats: Anti-spike CD8 responses were favored by VDJdb matching, which missed private and CD4 specificities.

This sequence was found in an adult who was a healthcare worker with PCR-confirmed SARS-CoV-2 infection or an uninfected control (not recorded which). This chain links TRBV30 with TRBJ1-2; a possible D gene is TRBD1 (6 bases). This sample comprised whole blood, obtained at baseline. The CDR3 protein is CAWSVAGAYGYTF. The CDR3 nucleotides are TGTGCCTGGAGTGTAGCGGGGGCTTACGGCTACACCTTC. Using reference TRBV30 and TRBJ1-2 for the parts outside the CDR3, the full variable domain is SQTIHQWPATLVQPVGSPLSLECTVEGTSNPNLYWYRQAAGRGLQLLFYSVGIGQISSEVPQNLSASRPQDRQFILSSKKLLLSDSGFYLCAWSVAGAYGYTFGSGTRLTVV.